These T cell receptor beta chains were read from a single sample in a study of tumor-infiltrating lymphocytes in primary liver carcinoma. From the multiplex PCR reads, TCRdb called clonotypes with MiXCR, one entry per CDR3 protein. The sample lists some 21,000 distinct CDR3 sequences, about three quarters seen once, with just under 40% in the top ten. The sample taken for sequencing was liver tumor tissue from sampling region 1. These receptors were taken from a woman aged 25 to 39 with primary liver carcinoma and hepatitis B virus infection. Both conserved end residues are part of each CDR3. The D gene is left open where the match is weak. Expanded clones get a size class; other rows say once, few or many, or leave the size out.

V gene	CDR3 length	D gene	clone size	J gene	CDR3 protein	CDR3 DNA
TRBV10-3	14	.	.	TRBJ2-1	CVISPTATRDERFF	TGTGTCATCAGTCCTACGGCGACCCGGGATGAGCGGTTCTTC
TRBV13	16	TRBD2	few	TRBJ2-1	CASSTGTIGAYNEQFF	TGTGCCAGCAGCACTGGGACTATCGGGGCATACAATGAGCAGTTCTTC
TRBV11-2	17	.	.	TRBJ2-7	CASSITRGGYWTYEQYF	TGTGCCAGCAGTATCACAAGGGGGGGCTATTGGACCTACGAGCAGTACTTC
TRBV2	15	TRBD2	.	TRBJ2-1	CASRAGLVGGNEQFF	TGTGCCAGTAGGGCCGGACTAGTGGGAGGCAATGAGCAGTTCTTC
TRBV11-2	14	.	.	TRBJ1-2	CASNLREANFGYTF	TGTGCCAGCAATTTAAGGGAAGCTAACTTTGGCTACACCTTC
TRBV6-1	14	TRBD2	medium-sized	TRBJ2-5	CASSKLADQETQYF	TGTGCCAGCAGTAAGCTAGCGGACCAAGAGACCCAGTACTTC
TRBV18	13	TRBD2	.	TRBJ2-1	CVSSDSGNNEQFF	TGTGTCAGTTCAGATAGCGGGAACAATGAGCAGTTCTTC
TRBV14	15	.	.	TRBJ2-7	CANSQATGTDYEQYF	TGTGCCAACAGCCAGGCGACCGGGACTGACTACGAGCAGTACTTC
TRBV11-1	14	.	.	TRBJ2-1	CASSRRQAYDEQFF	TGTGCCAGCAGCCGGAGACAGGCCTACGATGAGCAGTTCTTC
TRBV29-1	13	.	.	TRBJ2-1	CSVGRHDYSEQFF	TGCAGCGTTGGGAGGCATGACTACAGTGAGCAGTTCTTC
TRBV11-2	15	.	.	TRBJ2-1	CASSTSLGGYNGQFF	TGTGCCAGCAGCACCTCTCTGGGAGGATACAATGGGCAGTTCTTC
TRBV11-2	14	TRBD1	.	TRBJ1-5	CASSPTGSDQPQHF	TGTGCCAGCAGCCCGACAGGGTCTGATCAGCCCCAGCATTTT
TRBV4-2	13	.	.	TRBJ2-7	CASSQLSRYEEYF	TGTGCTAGTAGCCAACTTAGTCGCTACGAGGAGTACTTC
TRBV4-2	15	.	.	TRBJ2-7	CASSQDPGGSYEQCF	TGTGCCAGCAGCCAAGATCCCGGGGGCTCCTACGAGCAGTGCTTC
TRBV6-1	14	TRBD2	few	TRBJ2-7	CAGSNLAGVCEQYF	TGTGCCGGCAGTAACCTAGCGGGAGTGTGCGAGCAGTACTTC
TRBV11-1	15	.	.	TRBJ2-1	CASAQRSSSYNEQFF	TGTGCCAGCGCCCAGCGGTCGAGCTCCTACAATGAGCAGTTCTTC
TRBV28	11	.	many	TRBJ2-1	CASRGGNEQFF	TGTGCCAGTAGGGGGGGCAATGAGCAGTTCTTC
TRBV6-2/TRBV6-3	20	TRBD2	.	TRBJ2-1	CASSYGSAALVGGPNNGQFF	TGTGCCAGCAGTTACGGCAGTGCGGCTCTAGTGGGAGGGCCTAACAATGGGCAGTTCTTC